This T cell receptor (beta chain) was profiled in a study of blood T cell repertoires in COVID-19. For the study at large: Donors in the United States, Italy and Spain gave samples during acute or convalescent COVID-19. T cells, B-cell-depleted T cells, or PBMCs supplied cDNA or gDNA.

Methods used by the authors: Counts of nucleated cells, estimated from reference gene primer amplification, were obtained. Some clones are missing from TCRdb's copy, which holds only in-frame ones; the method was immunoSEQ multiplex PCR. The D gene and trimming were derived from the DNA, and the V and J assignments and clone size from that table. The table has 150,000 to 200,000 clones, 86% seen once; the top ten hold over 7%. Sequencing used peripheral blood. The receptor's source is a man between 50 and 59 years old with active or convalescent COVID-19.

CDR3: CASSPGLAGGPGDTQYF. CDR3 coding DNA: TGTGCCAGCTCACCGGGACTAGCGGGGGGGCCTGGAGATACGCAGTATTTT. V usage is TRBV18 and J usage is TRBJ2-3; TRBD2 aligns across 16 bases. V dropped 3 bases and J dropped 5; count of bases not matched to a gene: 5. The CDR3 covers 17 residues. CDR1 KGHSH and CDR2 LQKENI come from the germline V gene.